Here is one T cell receptor beta chain with its context. The antigen is undetermined. The data were produced by immunoSEQ multiplex PCR, yet TCRdb's version contains in-frame clones alone and is incomplete. The data contain under 55,000 clones, approximately 78% of them seen just once; the ten biggest clones take up approximately 0.7%. This record comes from a study of memory CD4+ T cells and cytomegalovirus serostatus. Overall study context: Healthy Belgian adult donors included roughly nine CMV-positive and 24 CMV-negative people. Study results and caveats: The CMV-associated TCR signature appears largely within the CD4+ memory repertoire.

V shed 0 bases and J shed 1 base, with 7 bases lying between them. Germline V gives CDR1 SGHNT, CDR2 YYREEE (reference sequence). CDR3 size: 14 residues. The sort gate was single viable CD3+CD4+CD8-CD45RO+ cells for memory CD4+ T cells. The rearrangement uses TRBV5-4 and TRBJ1-1; tentatively, D is TRBD1 (5 bases). The sequence came from an adult in good health and CMV-seronegative. The source material was memory CD4+ T cells from blood. CDR3 in DNA: TGTGCCAGCAGCTTGGCGGGGCGGAACACTGAAGCTTTCTTT. It encodes CASSLAGRNTEAFF.